This section outlines one TCR beta chain sequence together with its context. The antigen it recognizes is unknown. No clone much larger than this one lies a single base away; base qualities are absent. These data originate in a study of somatic mutations in cytotoxic T cells in rheumatoid arthritis (dated by TCRdb to the late 2010s). With regard to the full study: A FACSAria II or Sony SH800 was used to flow-sort some V beta antibody-stained T-cell populations at nearly 100% purity, and TCRB sequencing was also done on sorted V beta1+ cells. The study asked whether expanded CD8+ T-cell clones in newly diagnosed, untreated rheumatoid arthritis carry somatic mutations, and used TCRB deep sequencing to characterize clonality. A total of some 68 rheumatoid arthritis patients and 20 healthy controls underwent TCRB deep sequencing. The median ages of the patient and control groups were essentially identical. Broad study findings and their caveats: Healthy controls showed no age-related increase in CD8+ clonality, whereas patients did (Spearman r ≈ 0.47). Rheumatoid arthritis patients and age-matched healthy controls did not significantly differ in CD8+ T-cell clonality. Several identical CD8+ TCRB sequences were found in both blood and synovial fluid, and in about an eighth of the 65 patients the largest CD8+ clone exceeded 20% of CD8+ cells. It was unknown which antigens the expanded CD8+ clones targeted, and their absence from virus-specific databases did not exclude viral specificity. The finding that TRBV07 was slightly underrepresented in patients was left unadjusted for multiple comparisons.

CDR1 is given as LNHDA and CDR2 as SQIVND, both from the germline V gene (reference sequence). Measured from the cysteine to the phenylalanine, the CDR3 is 11 residues long. The CDR3 DNA has 33 bases and is translated from base 1. Germline trimming: 10 bases from V, 7 bases from J; junction bases outside gene matches: 3. Buffy coats from about 21 blood donors served as healthy controls, a group that was 55% female with a median age of 56 years (range roughly 21-70). CD4+ and CD8+ cells were isolated by positive magnetic bead selection on an AutoMACS, and purity was checked by flow cytometry. Peripheral blood mononuclear cells were obtained using density gradient separation with Ficoll-Paque PLUS. DNA was extracted from CD4-enriched, CD8-enriched or PBMC samples with Nucleospin Tissue or Tissue XS kits and quantified with a Qubit 2.0 fluorometer. Genomic DNA underwent TCRB CDR3 sequencing using the immunoSEQ assay. The authors' analysis ran thus. Analyses were restricted to productive TCRB rearrangements. Defining a clone by its unique TCRB CDR3 sequence, the study calculated clonality as a productive clonality index derived from Shannon entropy. To calculate repertoire overlap between two samples, the template counts of each clone were considered relative to each sample's total templates. V-gene usage from TCRB sequencing and V-gene usage measured by flow cytometry were correlated (Spearman r of under 0.7). Sourced from immuneACCESS, this table was stored by TCRdb with only in-frame sequences that have V and J called. A share of the clones is absent; for the studies checked, an unresolved V gene accounts for under half, and the remainder has no known explanation. V and J calls and clone size are given by that table; D and trimming were obtained from the DNA. The table for this sample lists 35,000 to 45,000 clones; 84% of them were counted only once. The ten biggest clones cover roughly 3.1% of the sample.

Material for sequencing was CD8+ T cells sorted from blood. The receptor was derived from a man between 35 and 55 years old in good health. The V and J genes are TRBV19 and TRBJ2-2, with 7 junctional bases fitting TRBD1. At the DNA level, the sequence is TGTGCCACAGGGGGTGGCGGGGAGCTGTTTTTT. Translated, this gives CATGGGGELFF.